A single sample gave rise to the 24 T cell receptor beta chains below, sequenced in a study of shared clonotypes between healthy human individuals. Libraries were prepared by immunoSEQ multiplex PCR; TCRdb keeps only in-frame clonotypes and omits some of them. Of millions of clones listed, 93% were seen once; the top ten hold about 0.39%. Sequencing was done on a sample of naive CD4+ T cells from PBMCs. Subset of the sample: CD45RA+ positively selected. All receptors come from a man aged 18 to 35 in good health. Some clones in this sample may be carry-over from other donors' samples.

The gene calls are TRBV30 and TRBJ2-2, with a possible D match to TRBD2 (6 bases). Germline CDR1 GTSNPN, CDR2 SVGIG (reference sequence). The CDR3 covers 16 residues. V lost 0 bases to trimming and J lost 4 bases, with 15 bases between them. CDR3 nucleotides: TGTGCCTGGAGTGTACAGTGGGAGGTGGGCACCGGGGAGCTGTTTTTT. Amino acid sequence: CAWSVQWEVGTGELFF.

The chain uses TRBV27 and TRBJ2-7; 10 bases map to TRBD1. The trim removed 6 bases at V and 2 bases at J, leaving 13 bases unmatched. The CDR3 has 17 residues. Germline V gene lookup returns CDR1 MNHEY and CDR2 SMNVEV (reference sequence). CDR3 nucleotide sequence: TGTGCCAGCAGCCCGGGACAGGGGCGCCCAGAAGCCTACGAGCAGTACTTC. Its translation: CASSPGQGRPEAYEQYF.

The gene calls are TRBV28 and TRBJ1-1; 8 bases align to TRBD1. The V and J ends lost 6 bases and 5 bases, in that order; junction bases with no gene match: 8. CDR3 size: 14 residues. Germline V lookup: CDR1 MDHEN, CDR2 SYDVKM. The CDR3 protein is CASSPRGLRTEAFF. In DNA, the CDR3 is TGTGCCAGCAGCCCCAGGGGGCTGAGAACTGAAGCTTTCTTT.

The rearrangement uses TRBV5-4 and TRBJ2-7, with 10 positions matching TRBD1. The germline V gene has CDR1 SGHNT and CDR2 YYREEE (reference sequence). Trimming took 5 bases from V and 1 from J; bases not matched to a gene: 3. This CDR3 has 14 amino acids. The CDR3 DNA reads as TGTGCCAGCAGGGGGACAGGGGTATCCTACGAGCAGTACTTC. It yields the protein CASRGTGVSYEQYF.

The V and J genes are TRBV9 and TRBJ1-1; possibly TRBD1 for D (5 bases). Trimming pared 4 bases from V and 1 base from J, leaving 14 bases between. This CDR3 has 15 amino acids. Per the germline V gene, CDR1 is SGDLS and CDR2 is YYNGEE. DNA of the CDR3: TGTGCCAGCAGCCCTCGGACAAGTAGGAACACTGAAGCTTTCTTT. This gives the protein CASSPRTSRNTEAFF.

This clone was recorded only once. This chain joins TRBV6-5 and TRBJ1-2; no firm D call. The V and J ends lost 2 bases and 4 bases respectively, with 5 bases between them. The CDR3 contains 12 residues. CDR1 is MNHEY, CDR2 SVGAGI, per germline. The CDR3 region has the DNA TGTGCCAGCAGTTACCACGGCTATGGCTACACCTTC. The encoded protein is CASSYHGYGYTF.

In this sample, this clone turned up a few times. The DNA for the CDR3 is TGTGCCAGCAGCCTCTTGATAGGGGCCGCTGAAGCTTTCTTT. Protein product: CASSLLIGAAEAFF. The J gene is TRBJ1-1, the V gene TRBV6-1; TRBD1 is a possible D gene (5 bases). Trimming took off 6 bases at V and 6 bases at J, with 17 bases between the two ends. This CDR3 has 14 residues. The germline V gene encodes CDR1 MNHNS and CDR2 SASEGT.

This rearrangement joins TRBV5-8 to TRBJ2-5; no clear D. Looked up from germline, CDR1 is SGHTS and CDR2 is YDEGEE. The CDR3 runs 16 residues. V was shortened by 5 bases and J by 5 bases, with 22 bases between the two germline ends. DNA of the CDR3: TGTGCCAGCAGTCCGAACGTGGTTGGGAATGCGGAGACCCAGTACTTC. Its protein product is CASSPNVVGNAETQYF.

The chain carries TRBV18 and TRBJ1-3, with D unclear. The CDR3 is made up of 15 amino acids. Germline V gene lookup returns CDR1 KGHSH and CDR2 LQKENI. Trimming stripped 3 bases from V and 1 base from J, with 10 bases between. The CDR3 DNA reads as TGTGCCAGCTCACCTGGACCGAAATCTGGAAACACCATATATTTT. Translation gives CASSPGPKSGNTIYF.

The rearrangement joins TRBV4-2 to TRBJ1-4; TRBD1 is a possible D gene (6 bases). The ends were cut back, 0 bases at V and 7 bases at J, with 15 bases in the middle. The CDR3 sequence is 16 residues long. The germline V gene has CDR1 LGHNA and CDR2 YNFKEQ. CDR3 region: CASSQDGGARGEKLFF. The CDR3, as DNA: TGTGCCAGCAGCCAAGATGGGGGGGCCAGGGGTGAAAAACTGTTTTTT.

The chain couples TRBV10-1 to TRBJ2-1; 14 bases fit TRBD2. The germline V gene encodes CDR1 WNHNN and CDR2 SYGVQD (reference sequence). The CDR3 length is 13 residues. Trimming at V came to 2 bases and at J to 15 bases, leaving 3 bases not matched to a gene. The CDR3 spells CASSEGTSGRVFF. CDR3 in DNA: TGCGCCAGCAGTGAGGGGACTAGCGGGAGAGTGTTCTTC.

V and J are TRBV9 and TRBJ2-7; the D call may be TRBD1 or TRBD2 (5 bases each). Germline CDR1 is SGDLS and CDR2 is YYNGEE. This CDR3 is 14 amino acids long. V gave up 4 bases and J gave up 0 bases, with 11 bases separating them. CDR3 amino acids: CASSISGTSYEQYF. The DNA of the CDR3 is TGTGCCAGCAGCATTTCCGGGACCTCCTACGAGCAGTACTTC.

This chain connects TRBV19 to TRBJ2-3, with no clear D. This CDR3 has 18 amino acids. The V end was cut by 6 bases, the J end by 0 bases, with 22 bases between. Germline loops: CDR1 LNHDA, CDR2 SQIVND (reference sequence). CDR3 amino acids: CASRREIGNMRSTDTQYF. The CDR3 DNA is TGTGCCAGTAGAAGGGAAATAGGAAATATGAGGAGCACAGATACGCAGTATTTT.

The rearrangement links TRBV18 to TRBJ2-7; D uncertain. Deletions cut 1 base from V and 6 bases from J, with 10 bases between. This CDR3 is 13 amino acids long. In germline, CDR1 is KGHSH, CDR2 LQKENI. CDR3 residues: CASSPLRDAEQYF. The CDR3 DNA is TGTGCCAGCTCACCACTTCGCGACGCCGAGCAGTACTTC. Drawing the rest from reference TRBV18 and TRBJ2-7, the complete variable domain is NAGVMQNPRHLVRRRGQEARLRCSPMKGHSHVYWYRQLPEEGLKFMVYLQKENIIDESGMPKERFSAEFPKEGPSILRIQQVVRGDSAAYFCASSPLRDAEQYFGPGTRLTVT.

The chain is built from TRBV5-1 and TRBJ2-1; D is ambiguous. This CDR3 comprises 14 residues. Trimming took 4 bases from V and 1 from J, leaving 9 bases between them. Looked up from germline, CDR1 is SGHRS and CDR2 is YFSETQ. Here the CDR3 reads CASSPVGSYNEQFF. The CDR3 DNA follows: TGCGCCAGCAGCCCGGTGGGGTCCTACAATGAGCAGTTCTTC. The full variable domain, in which reference TRBV5-1 and TRBJ2-1 provide the parts outside the CDR3, is KAGVTQTPRYLIKTRGQQVTLSCSPISGHRSVSWYQQTPGQGLQFLFEYFSETQRNKGNFPGRFSGRQFSNSRSEMNVSTLELGDSALYLCASSPVGSYNEQFFGPGTRLTVL.

The V call is TRBV5-1, the J call TRBJ2-1; TRBD2 aligns across 8 bases. CDR1 and CDR2 from the germline V gene are SGHRS and YFSETQ. The CDR3 spans 15 residues. Unmatched junction bases numbered 9, after V lost 4 bases and J lost 6 bases. CDR3 sequence reads: CASSGGTRSTNEQFF. DNA for the CDR3: TGCGCCAGCAGCGGGGGGACTAGAAGTACCAATGAGCAGTTCTTC.

CDR3 coding DNA: TGCGCCAGCAGTGAGTCGGTCAGGGGGCTAAACACCGGGGAGCTGTTTTTT. Translation gives CASSESVRGLNTGELFF. The rearrangement links TRBV10-1 to TRBJ2-2, with 8 bases that match TRBD1. CDR3 size: 17 residues. The V segment lost 0 bases and the J segment 2 bases; nucleotides outside the gene matches: 5. Germline values: CDR1 WNHNN, CDR2 SYGVQD (reference sequence).

This clone was seen a few times. The V call is TRBV30, the J call TRBJ1-5; TRBD1 agrees at 7 bases. This CDR3 has 15 amino acids. The V gene's germline CDR1 is GTSNPN and CDR2 SVGIG (reference sequence). The V segment lost 3 bases and the J segment 0 bases; nucleotides outside the gene matches: 5. The CDR3 DNA sequence: TGTGCCTGGAGCAGGGGGTCAAATAGCAATCAGCCCCAGCATTTT. Amino acids: CAWSRGSNSNQPQHF.

The CDR3 DNA reads as TGTGCCGGCCTATCCGGGACAGTCTCTTACGAGCAGTACTTC. The encoded protein is CAGLSGTVSYEQYF. The chain joins TRBV5-8 to TRBJ2-7, with 7 positions matching TRBD1. J was trimmed by 4 bases and V by 10 bases; bases with no gene match: 14. CDR3 length: 14 residues. Looked up from germline, CDR1 is SGHTS and CDR2 is YDEGEE.

V and J are TRBV7-3 and TRBJ2-5; 14 nucleotides agree with TRBD2. Germline CDR1 SGHTA, CDR2 FQGTGA. CDR3 size: 16 residues. With 5 bases clipped from V and 5 bases from J, the junction kept 7 bases outside the gene matches. The CDR3 sequence: CASSDRTSGRRETQYF. In DNA, the CDR3 is TGTGCCAGCAGCGACCGGACTAGCGGGAGGAGGGAGACCCAGTACTTC.

With regard to this clone: Other DNA sequences within the sample encode an identical CDR3. V and J are TRBV7-3 and TRBJ2-2, with 8 bases lining up with TRBD1. The germline V gene encodes CDR1 SGHTA and CDR2 FQGTGA. V dropped 6 bases and J dropped 5; count of bases not matched to a gene: 5. This CDR3 is 14 amino acids long. The chain's CDR3 is CASSYTGGTGELFF. The CDR3, as DNA: TGTGCCAGCAGTTACACAGGGGGAACCGGGGAGCTGTTTTTT.

The V and J genes are TRBV18 and TRBJ1-1; D unresolved. Deletions cut 0 bases from V and 0 bases from J, with 11 bases between. The germline CDR1 and CDR2 sequences are KGHSH and LQKENI. The CDR3 length is 16 residues. CDR3 sequence reads: CASSPPNRKLNTEAFF. CDR3 bases: TGTGCCAGCTCACCACCGAACAGAAAATTGAACACTGAAGCTTTCTTT.

The chain recombines TRBV27 with TRBJ2-3; D gene uncertain. Germline loops: CDR1 MNHEY, CDR2 SMNVEV (reference sequence). V lost 3 bases, J lost 0 bases, and 10 bases lay in between. CDR3 size: 15 residues. The CDR3 loop reads CASSFLLASTDTQYF. The CDR3 bases are TGTGCCAGCAGTTTCCTTCTTGCTAGCACAGATACGCAGTATTTT.

The table lists this clone with a count of one. J is TRBJ1-1 and V is TRBV7-6; D uncertain. The V and J ends lost 1 base and 1 base respectively, with 4 bases between them. The CDR3 totals 13 residues. Looked up from germline, CDR1 is SGHVS and CDR2 is FNYEAQ. CDR3 residues: CASSLEKNTEAFF. The CDR3 nucleotides are TGTGCCAGCAGCTTAGAAAAGAACACTGAAGCTTTCTTT.